This T cell receptor beta chain was retrieved from a study of blood T cell repertoires in COVID-19. Across the study: Material from acute and convalescent COVID-19 was sourced from the United States, Italy and Spain.

Produced via immunoSEQ multiplex PCR; TCRdb's table is partial and in-frame only. The repertoire holds a few hundred thousand clones, with roughly 91% as singletons. This CDR3 comprises 17 residues. The junction had 7 bases not matched to a gene; V was cut back by 0 bases and J by 7 bases. The germline CDR1 and CDR2 sequences are LGHDT and YNNKEL (reference sequence). In assigning cohorts, the study relied on participant-reported clinical history. This rearrangement joins TRBV3-1 (or the pseudogene TRBV3-2) to TRBJ1-6; 9 bases fit TRBD1. The source material was PBMCs or T cells enriched from blood (not recorded which). The source is an older woman who had recovered from COVID-19. CDR3 sequence reads: CASSQERGTGRNSPLHF. In nucleotides, the CDR3 is TGTGCCAGCAGCCAAGAAAGAGGGACAGGGCGAAATTCACCCCTCCACTTT.